This TCR beta chain is from a study of identical twins. The study's findings and limits: Partial confounding of zero-insertion analyses by invariant MAIT and iNKT cells was possible. Clonotypes of the beta chain that were abundant in cord blood carried fewer insertions (memory repertoires showed none). Models underpredicted monozygotic twin sharing of out-of-frame TCR alpha.

Carrying unique molecular identifiers, the cDNA also gained a universal primer site through template switching. Each CDR3 protein is one row after TCRdb ran MiXCR on the 5' RACE reads. The sample holds approximately 220,000 distinct CDR3 sequences, about 7.5% seen once. This CDR3 comprises 13 residues. CDR1 and CDR2 from the germline V gene are SQVTM and ANQGSEA. V was pared by 4 bases and J by 5 bases, with 12 bases between. This clonotype was seen many times. Antigen unknown. A further study also used this sample, focusing on yellow fever vaccine responses in identical twins.

This clonotype was sampled from a woman younger than 30 in good health. The chain employs TRBV29-1 and TRBJ2-1, with a tentative D call TRBD2 (5 bases). The specimen sequenced was CD8+ T cells sorted from blood. The CDR3 sequence is CSVVPLADNEQFF. For the CDR3, the DNA is TGCAGCGTTGTTCCGCTAGCCGACAATGAGCAGTTCTTC.